One T cell receptor beta chain is described in this entry. Antigen unknown. Using immunoSEQ multiplex PCR, the repertoire was profiled, and TCRdb retains in-frame clones only, with some absent. Of about 1 million clones listed, roughly 80% are singletons. The data stem from a study of shared clonotypes between healthy human individuals. Study results and limitations: When compared with the clonotypes that were shared by all four sorted-subset donors, the non-shared clonotypes turned out to have lower generation probabilities.

Sequencing was carried out using memory CD4+ T cells sorted from blood. Subset meaning: CD45RA-negative fraction. This TCR came from a man in his late teens or twenties in good health.

CDR3 amino acids: CASSQESTNLDTQYF. The CDR3 bases are TGCGCCAGCAGCCAAGAGTCGACTAATCTAGATACGCAGTATTTT. V gene TRBV4-3 combines with J gene TRBJ2-3; maybe TRBD2 (5 bases). Germline values: CDR1 LGHNA, CDR2 YSLEER. Deletions cut 0 bases from V and 5 bases from J, with 12 bases between. This CDR3 has 15 amino acids.